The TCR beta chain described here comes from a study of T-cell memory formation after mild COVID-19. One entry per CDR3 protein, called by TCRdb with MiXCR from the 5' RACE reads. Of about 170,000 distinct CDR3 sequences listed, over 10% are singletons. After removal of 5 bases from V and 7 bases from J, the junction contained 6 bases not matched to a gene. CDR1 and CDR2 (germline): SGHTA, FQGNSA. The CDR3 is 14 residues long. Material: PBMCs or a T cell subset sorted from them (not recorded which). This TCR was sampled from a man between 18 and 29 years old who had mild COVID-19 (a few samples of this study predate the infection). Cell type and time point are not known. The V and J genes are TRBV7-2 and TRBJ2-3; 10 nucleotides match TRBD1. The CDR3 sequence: CASSQRQGANTQYF. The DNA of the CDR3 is TGTGCCAGCAGCCAACGACAGGGGGCTAATACGCAGTATTTT.